This is a list of T cell receptor beta chains from one sample in a study of a mutant IDH1 vaccine in newly diagnosed glioma. Assay: immunoSEQ multiplex PCR; the TCRdb copy retains only in-frame clones and omits some. This table holds tens of thousands of clones, approximately 80% found once. Antigen specificity for these receptors is unknown. Sequenced material: PBMCs, taken from a glioma patient whose treatment included an IDH1 peptide vaccine. These receptors were collected from a man aged 45-60 years with glioma. CDR3s include the opening cysteine and the closing phenylalanine or tryptophan. D genes are given only for firm matches. Some rows have no size entry. The others give once, few or many, or a class for an expanded clone.

J gene	D gene	V gene	clone size	CDR3 protein	CDR3 DNA
TRBJ2-3	.	TRBV11-3	once	CASSLSRADTQYF	TGTGCCAGCAGCTTATCACGCGCAGATACGCAGTATTTT
TRBJ2-2	.	TRBV5-4	.	CASSTANTGELFF	TGTGCCAGCAGCACCGCGAACACCGGGGAGCTGTTTTTT
TRBJ2-7	.	TRBV6-1	.	CASSEGGAATYEQYF	TGTGCCAGCAGTGAAGGGGGGGCTGCCACCTACGAGCAGTACTTC
TRBJ2-3	.	TRBV19	.	CASSINGIRTDTQYF	TGTGCCAGTAGTATAAATGGGATACGCACAGATACGCAGTATTTT
TRBJ2-7	.	TRBV7-2	.	CASSSRPGLRPYEQYF	TGTGCCAGCAGCTCCCGACCGGGACTTCGGCCCTACGAGCAGTACTTC
TRBJ1-2	.	TRBV13	.	CASSLRGAGASFGYTF	TGTGCCAGCAGCTTACGGGGAGCGGGGGCGAGTTTTGGCTACACCTTC
TRBJ2-7	.	TRBV7-9	.	CASSPLGHEQYF	TGTGCCAGCAGCCCACTAGGCCACGAGCAGTACTTC
TRBJ2-7	TRBD1	TRBV6-5	.	CASSPRTGDEQYF	TGTGCCAGCAGTCCGCGGACAGGGGACGAGCAGTACTTC
TRBJ2-7	.	TRBV10-3	.	CAISEGDGLSYEQYF	TGTGCCATCAGTGAGGGGGACGGCCTCTCCTACGAGCAGTACTTC
TRBJ2-1	.	TRBV19	.	CASSPHLEGRVGNNEQFF	TGTGCCAGTAGCCCTCACCTCGAAGGCAGGGTAGGAAACAATGAGCAGTTCTTC
TRBJ2-7	TRBD1	TRBV2	.	CASSPRTGSPEQYF	TGTGCCAGCAGTCCTAGGACAGGCTCACCCGAGCAGTACTTC
TRBJ1-2	TRBD1	TRBV18	once	CASSPGQGGSYTF	TGTGCCAGCTCACCGGGACAGGGGGGAAGCTACACCTTC
TRBJ2-6	TRBD1	TRBV27	.	CASSPLTGGSGANVLTF	TGTGCCAGCAGTCCGCTCACAGGGGGATCTGGGGCCAACGTCCTGACTTTC
TRBJ2-3	.	TRBV4-1	.	CASSPNPLDTDTQYF	TGCGCCAGCAGCCCCAACCCTTTAGACACGGATACGCAGTATTTT
TRBJ2-2	.	TRBV25-1	.	CASSEPGYTGELFF	TGTGCCAGCAGTGAACCGGGGTACACCGGGGAGCTGTTTTTT
TRBJ2-7	.	TRBV28	.	CASRLLAGSYEQYF	TGTGCCAGCAGACTACTAGCAGGTTCCTACGAGCAGTACTTC
TRBJ2-2	TRBD2	TRBV6-1	.	CASSERLAGGPNTGELFF	TGTGCCAGCAGTGAAAGGCTAGCGGGGGGACCTAACACCGGGGAGCTGTTTTTT
TRBJ1-1	.	TRBV29-1	.	CSVASQENTEAFF	TGCAGCGTTGCTTCCCAGGAGAACACTGAAGCTTTCTTT
TRBJ2-7	TRBD1	TRBV27	.	CASSLWTGNHEQYF	TGTGCCAGCAGTTTATGGACAGGGAACCACGAGCAGTACTTC
TRBJ2-7	.	TRBV29-1	.	CSVVGTSYEQYF	TGCAGCGTTGTAGGCACCTCCTACGAGCAGTACTTC
TRBJ1-3	.	TRBV7-2	.	CASSPPGGRAGNTIYF	TGTGCCAGCAGCCCCCCTGGGGGCAGGGCTGGAAACACCATATATTTT
TRBJ1-1	TRBD1	TRBV6-5	.	CASSPPTGRSEAFF	TGTGCCAGCAGTCCTCCGACAGGGAGGTCTGAAGCTTTCTTT
TRBJ2-3	.	TRBV27	.	CATSPLSSTDTQYF	TGTGCCACAAGCCCGTTATCTAGCACAGATACGCAGTATTTT